The 29 T cell receptor beta chains below all came from one sample that was sequenced in a study of blood T cell repertoires in COVID-19. The protocol was immunoSEQ multiplex PCR, while the TCRdb copy is restricted to in-frame clones and leaves out a portion. The sample lists hundreds of thousands of clones, 70% to 90% occurring once. The specimen was peripheral blood. All receptors come from a man aged 35 to 55 with acute or convalescent COVID-19.

The V call is TRBV6-1, the J call TRBJ1-5, with 8 bases identical to TRBD1. The CDR3 totals 16 residues. After removal of 4 bases from V and 7 bases from J, the junction contained 12 bases not matched to a gene. CDR1 MNHNS and CDR2 SASEGT come from the germline V gene. The CDR3 loop reads CASSGSGQGALQPQHF. DNA of the CDR3: TGTGCCAGCAGTGGTAGCGGACAGGGTGCGTTGCAGCCCCAGCATTTT.

This chain links TRBV5-6 with TRBJ1-5, with 8 bases lining up with TRBD1. Germline V CDR1 and CDR2: SGHDT, YYEEEE. V gave up 3 bases and J gave up 2 bases; unmatched junction bases: 13. The CDR3 has 18 residues. The CDR3 DNA is TGTGCCAGCAGCTCGCATCGGACAGGGTGGATCGGCAATCAGCCCCAGCATTTT. It translates to CASSSHRTGWIGNQPQHF. Variable domain in full (rest from reference TRBV5-6 and TRBJ1-5): DAGVTQSPTHLIKTRGQQVTLRCSPKSGHDTVSWYQQALGQGPQFIFQYYEEEERQRGNFPDRFSGHQFPNYSSELNVNALLLGDSALYLCASSSHRTGWIGNQPQHFGDGTRLSIL.

The chain combines TRBV24-1 with TRBJ1-1; 10 bases line up with TRBD1. Germline CDR1 is KGHDR and CDR2 is SFDVKD. J gave up 3 bases and V 10 bases, and 10 bases lay outside the gene matches. This CDR3 is 15 amino acids long. The CDR3 nucleotides are TGTGCCACTCGACAGGGGGCGCTTGAGGACACTGAAGCTTTCTTT. Translation: CATRQGALEDTEAFF.

The rearrangement uses TRBV7-2 and TRBJ1-6; the D is unclear. Trimming removed 2 bases from V and 3 bases from J, with 11 bases in between. The CDR3 sequence is 16 residues long. Germline V gene sequence: CDR1 SGHTA, CDR2 FQGNSA. The CDR3 reads CASSLLGELYNSPLHF. For the CDR3, the DNA is TGTGCCAGCAGCTTACTGGGCGAGCTCTATAATTCACCCCTCCACTTT.

Remarks on this clone: The junction departs from the called germline gene at one end, perhaps through a read error. This chain connects TRBV18 to TRBJ2-7; 7 bases are shared with TRBD1. This CDR3 region has 16 residues. Germline V gene sequence: CDR1 KGHSH, CDR2 LQKENI. The CDR3 bases are TGTGCCAGCTCACCGGGGACAGCCCGAAAAGAAGGTAACCTCGGCTTC. This translates into CASSPGTARKEGNLGF.

The chain links TRBV7-2 to TRBJ1-2; a possible D gene is TRBD1 (6 bases). Germline CDR1 SGHTA, CDR2 FQGNSA. This CDR3 contains 14 residues. V was shortened by 1 base and J by 8 bases, with 14 bases between the two germline ends. CDR3 coding DNA: TGTGCCAGCAGCTTAGGAGGGGACACGGAGGGCTACACCTTC. Amino acids: CASSLGGDTEGYTF.

The gene calls are TRBV12-3 or TRBV12-4 and TRBJ1-6; D gene ambiguous. Trimming removed 9 bases at V and 4 bases at J, with 10 bases between. CDR3 length equals 13 residues. The CDR3 DNA sequence: TGTGCCAGTTGTCGGGAATATAATTCACCCCTCCACTTT. Its protein product is CASCREYNSPLHF.

J is TRBJ1-3 and V is TRBV6-2 or TRBV6-3, with 7 nucleotides matching TRBD1. After removal of 6 bases from V and 4 bases from J, the junction contained 12 bases not matched to a gene. CDR3 length equals 16 residues. Germline V gene data show CDR1 as MNHEY and CDR2 as SVGEGT. CDR3 in DNA: TGTGCCAGCAGCCCCAACATTCGGACAGGAGGAAACACCATATATTTT. This codes for CASSPNIRTGGNTIYF.

V gene TRBV2 combines with J gene TRBJ2-7; 11 bases align to TRBD1. The length of the CDR3 is 15 residues. Germline CDR1 SNHLY, CDR2 FYNNEI. Losses at the gene ends were 7 bases for V and 5 bases for J; bases not matched to a gene: 10. The CDR3 here is CASTILGQGVHEQYF. In DNA, the CDR3 is TGTGCCAGCACCATCTTGGGACAGGGGGTTCACGAGCAGTACTTC.

The chain is built from TRBV5-1 and TRBJ1-1; D is possibly TRBD1 (6 bases). Trimming cost V 7 bases and J 4 bases, with 17 bases left between them. This CDR3 is built from 14 residues. Germline V gene data show CDR1 as SGHRS and CDR2 as YFSETQ. For the CDR3, the DNA is TGCGCCAGCGGCGAACAGGGTCCTTTCACTGAAGCTTTCTTT. It encodes CASGEQGPFTEAFF.

The chain joins TRBV7-9 to TRBJ2-3, with 9 bases lining up with TRBD2. Per the germline V gene, CDR1 is SEHNR and CDR2 is FQNEAQ (reference sequence). Trimming at V came to 5 bases and at J to 5 bases, leaving 14 bases not matched to a gene. The CDR3 is made up of 17 amino acids. The CDR3 DNA follows: TGTGCCAGCAGCCCCGAGAGAACCCTAGCGGGGAGAGATACGCAGTATTTT. It yields the protein CASSPERTLAGRDTQYF.

The chain has TRBV28 and TRBJ2-7; D possibly corresponds to TRBD2 (6 bases). The germline V and J ends were trimmed by 8 bases and 2 bases, with 13 bases remaining between them. The CDR3 sequence is 13 residues long. Germline V gives CDR1 MDHEN, CDR2 SYDVKM. The CDR3 spells CASGLAVPYEQYF. The CDR3 DNA sequence: TGTGCCAGCGGCTTAGCGGTCCCCTACGAGCAGTACTTC.

The chain has TRBV3-1 (or the pseudogene TRBV3-2) and TRBJ2-5, with TRBD2 as a possible D gene (5 bases). CDR1 is LGHDT and CDR2 is YNNKEL in the germline V gene (reference sequence). This CDR3 has 15 amino acids. Trimming left V 3 bases short and J 5 bases short, with 16 bases between. The CDR3 region has the DNA TGTGCCAGCAGCCAGTCGCTGTCGGGATTGGAGACCCAGTACTTC. Protein product: CASSQSLSGLETQYF.

The CDR3 DNA is TGTGCCAGCAGCCTGCAGGGTGGCACTGAAGCTTTCTTT. Protein sequence: CASSLQGGTEAFF. The chain links TRBV9 to TRBJ1-1; D possibly corresponds to TRBD1 (5 bases). V dropped 4 bases and J dropped 4 bases, with 11 bases sitting between them. This CDR3 is 13 amino acids long. Germline CDR1 SGDLS, CDR2 YYNGEE.

V is TRBV29-1 and J is TRBJ2-7; TRBD2 matches at 10 bases. Trimming cost V 1 base and J 5 bases; bases outside gene matches: 14. The CDR3 consists of 17 residues. Germline loops: CDR1 SQVTM, CDR2 ANQGSEA. The CDR3, as DNA: TGCAGCGTTGAAGCTAGCGGGAGAGTTTCAGGGGGACACGAGCAGTACTTC. As protein: CSVEASGRVSGGHEQYF.

Written as DNA, the CDR3 is TGCGCCAGCAGCTTGGAGAGAACCTACGAGCAGTACTTC. Protein product: CASSLERTYEQYF. The V gene is TRBV5-1, the J gene TRBJ2-7; D gene unclear. V was clipped by 0 bases and J by 2 bases, with 6 bases between them. The CDR3 is made up of 13 amino acids. The V gene's germline CDR1 is SGHRS and CDR2 YFSETQ.

The V and J genes are TRBV4-3 and TRBJ1-2; tentative D call: TRBD1 (5 bases). This CDR3 is 13 amino acids long. Germline-derived CDR1 and CDR2 are LGHNA and YSLEER. With 0 bases removed from V and 5 bases from J, the gap between germline ends came to 7 bases. Here the CDR3 reads CASSQEAGYGYTF. Written as DNA, the CDR3 is TGCGCCAGCAGCCAAGAGGCAGGGTATGGCTACACCTTC.

This chain connects TRBV10-3 to TRBJ1-6; D is unclear. The CDR3 is made up of 15 amino acids. Germline-derived CDR1 and CDR2 are ENHRY and SYGVKD. V dropped 5 bases and J dropped 8 bases, with 16 bases sitting between them. The CDR3 DNA reads as TGTGCCATCAGTAGACACCCACTTTCGGATTCACCCCTCCACTTT. It codes for CAISRHPLSDSPLHF.

There are a few counts of this clone. CDR3 loop: CASSFLTNTEAFF. CDR3 bases: TGTGCCAGCAGCTTTTTGACTAACACTGAAGCTTTCTTT. This chain connects TRBV7-2 to TRBJ1-1; no clear D. V lost 3 bases to trimming and J lost 2 bases, with 7 bases between them. The germline V gene has CDR1 SGHTA and CDR2 FQGNSA. This CDR3 comprises 13 residues.

The chain has TRBV30 and TRBJ1-1, with D maybe TRBD1 (5 bases). CDR3 length equals 14 residues. V was trimmed by 0 bases and J by 0 bases, leaving 8 bases between them. Germline CDR1 and CDR2: GTSNPN and SVGIG (reference sequence). DNA for the CDR3: TGTGCCTGGAGTGTCGGACATTTGAACACTGAAGCTTTCTTT. Protein sequence: CAWSVGHLNTEAFF.

The chain has TRBV5-1 and TRBJ1-3; D is perhaps TRBD1 (6 bases). The CDR3 length is 14 residues. Trimming left V 4 bases short and J 0 bases short, with 8 bases between. CDR1 is SGHRS, CDR2 YFSETQ, per germline. The CDR3 protein is CASSPDSSGNTIYF. The CDR3 DNA is TGCGCCAGCAGCCCGGACAGCTCTGGAAACACCATATATTTT.

This clone was detected only a few times. The rearrangement joins TRBV18 to TRBJ2-1, with 7 bases aligning to TRBD1. CDR3 length equals 14 residues. The trim removed 2 bases at V and 6 bases at J, leaving 4 bases unmatched. Per the germline V gene, CDR1 is KGHSH and CDR2 is LQKENI. This CDR3 reads CASSPESGGNEQFF. The CDR3 coding sequence is TGTGCCAGCTCACCAGAGTCAGGGGGCAATGAGCAGTTCTTC. The variable domain in full, with the rest retrieved from reference TRBV18 and TRBJ2-1, is NAGVMQNPRHLVRRRGQEARLRCSPMKGHSHVYWYRQLPEEGLKFMVYLQKENIIDESGMPKERFSAEFPKEGPSILRIQQVVRGDSAAYFCASSPESGGNEQFFGPGTRLTVL.

The chain joins TRBV24-1 to TRBJ2-2; 8 nucleotides agree with TRBD1. The CDR3 sequence is 16 residues long. J gave up 0 bases and V 4 bases, and 3 bases lay outside the gene matches. From germline, CDR1 is KGHDR and CDR2 SFDVKD. The CDR3 region has the DNA TGTGCCACCAGTGAACAGACAGGGGCGAACACCGGGGAGCTGTTTTTT. Amino acids: CATSEQTGANTGELFF.

J is TRBJ1-2 and V is TRBV9; 7 nucleotides agree with TRBD1. This CDR3 comprises 15 residues. Germline V gene data show CDR1 as SGDLS and CDR2 as YYNGEE. The junction had 6 bases not matched to a gene; V was cut back by 2 bases and J by 2 bases. The CDR3, as DNA: TGTGCCAGCAGCGTTGGACAGGCGGGAAACTATGGCTACACCTTC. This gives the protein CASSVGQAGNYGYTF.

CDR3 amino acids: CASSTRVGNQPQHF. In DNA, the CDR3 is TGCGCCAGCAGTACCAGGGTGGGCAATCAGCCCCAGCATTTT. V gene TRBV4-1 combines with J gene TRBJ1-5; perhaps TRBD1 as D (5 bases). This CDR3 spans 14 amino acids. Per germline, CDR1 MGHRA and CDR2 YSYEKL. The V end lost 6 bases, the J end lost 2 bases, and 11 bases lay between the germline ends.

The rearrangement uses TRBV7-4 and TRBJ2-3, with TRBD2 matching 14 bases. V shed 5 bases, J shed 9 bases, and the junction held 10 bases outside the gene matches. The CDR3 extends over 16 amino acids. Germline CDR1 SGHVT, CDR2 SQSDAQ. The DNA of the CDR3 is TGTGCCAGCAGCGGGCGACTAGCGGGAGGGCTTGACACGCAGTATTTT. As protein: CASSGRLAGGLDTQYF.

The V gene is TRBV28, the J gene TRBJ2-7; D gene ambiguous. Trimming shortened V by 5 bases and J by 2 bases, and 13 bases separated the two germline ends. The CDR3 length is 14 residues. The germline V gene encodes CDR1 MDHEN and CDR2 SYDVKM. CDR3 amino acids: CASSHTIYPYEQYF. For the CDR3, the DNA is TGTGCCAGCAGTCATACCATCTATCCCTACGAGCAGTACTTC.

The chain combines TRBV19 with TRBJ1-5; 10 positions match TRBD1. Germline CDR1 reads LNHDA; CDR2 reads SQIVND (reference sequence). With 0 bases clipped from V and 2 bases from J, the junction kept 4 bases outside the gene matches. This CDR3 has 17 amino acids. CDR3 sequence: CASSIDRDRGGNQPQHF. In nucleotides, the CDR3 is TGTGCCAGTAGTATAGACCGGGACAGGGGCGGCAATCAGCCCCAGCATTTT.

This clone was detected only a few times. This chain links TRBV5-1 with TRBJ2-1, with D possibly matching TRBD1 (7 bases). Per germline, CDR1 SGHRS and CDR2 YFSETQ. Trimming removed 2 bases at V and 9 bases at J, with 15 bases between. The CDR3 has 14 residues. The DNA for the CDR3 is TGCGCCAGCAGCTTTACCCAGGGGGGCGGTGAGCAGTTCTTC. It encodes CASSFTQGGGEQFF.